This is a list of T cell receptor beta chains from one sample in a study of shared clonotypes between healthy human individuals. Assay used: immunoSEQ multiplex PCR; TCRdb lists only in-frame clones, some missing. The sample holds about 600,000 clones, 95% to 96% seen once. The sample consisted of naive CD8+ T cells sorted from blood. These receptors were taken from a woman in her twenties or thirties in good health. The CDR3 runs from the conserved cysteine through the conserved F or W. D genes are given only for firm matches. For some rows the clone size is stated as once, few or many, or as a class when expanded; others skip it.

j_call: TRBJ2-7; clone_size: -; d_call: -; v_call: TRBV4-1; cdr3_nt: TGCGCCAGCGCCTCGGGACGGGGATACGAGCAGTACTTC; cdr3_aa: CASASGRGYEQYF
j_call: TRBJ2-7; clone_size: -; d_call: -; v_call: TRBV28; cdr3_nt: TGTGCCAGCATAGGTCGGTTGTGGGTAGACGAGCAGTACTTC; cdr3_aa: CASIGRLWVDEQYF
j_call: TRBJ1-3; clone_size: -; d_call: -; v_call: TRBV5-4; cdr3_nt: TGTGCCAGCAGCTTGTGGGGAGCTGGAAACACCATATATTTT; cdr3_aa: CASSLWGAGNTIYF
j_call: TRBJ2-7; clone_size: -; d_call: -; v_call: TRBV9; cdr3_nt: TGTGCCAGCAGCGTCGAGGGAGCGGGCTCATACGAGCAGTACTTC; cdr3_aa: CASSVEGAGSYEQYF
j_call: TRBJ2-5; clone_size: -; d_call: -; v_call: TRBV18; cdr3_nt: TGTGCCAGCTCACTGGTATTTCAAGAGACCCAGTACTTC; cdr3_aa: CASSLVFQETQYF
j_call: TRBJ1-2; clone_size: -; d_call: -; v_call: TRBV7-9; cdr3_nt: TGTGCCAGCAGCTTGGGGAGGGGGGCTAACTATGGCTACACCTTC; cdr3_aa: CASSLGRGANYGYTF
j_call: TRBJ2-5; clone_size: -; d_call: TRBD1; v_call: TRBV7-9; cdr3_nt: TGTGCCAGCAGCGAACCGGGACAGGGGGCAGGAGAGACCCAGTACTTC; cdr3_aa: CASSEPGQGAGETQYF
j_call: TRBJ2-1; clone_size: -; d_call: -; v_call: TRBV7-8; cdr3_nt: TGTGCCAGCAGCTTAGACCTGGCGGGGAGGTACAATGAGCAGTTCTTC; cdr3_aa: CASSLDLAGRYNEQFF
j_call: TRBJ2-7; clone_size: -; d_call: TRBD2; v_call: TRBV13; cdr3_nt: TGTGCCAGCAGCTTAATGCTCGCGGGAGCGTACGAGCAGTACTTC; cdr3_aa: CASSLMLAGAYEQYF
j_call: TRBJ2-7; clone_size: -; d_call: -; v_call: TRBV29-1; cdr3_nt: TGCAGCGTTGTGTCCTACGAGCAGTACTTC; cdr3_aa: CSVVSYEQYF
j_call: TRBJ2-7; clone_size: -; d_call: TRBD2; v_call: TRBV5-1; cdr3_nt: TGCGCCAGCAGCTTTGGGACTAGCGGATCCTACGAGCAGTACTTC; cdr3_aa: CASSFGTSGSYEQYF
j_call: TRBJ2-3; clone_size: -; d_call: TRBD2; v_call: TRBV10-2; cdr3_nt: TGCGCCAGCAGCGTATTCCCGGATGGCGGGAGACGGCATACGCAGTATTTT; cdr3_aa: CASSVFPDGGRRHTQYF
j_call: TRBJ2-6; clone_size: -; d_call: -; v_call: TRBV29-1; cdr3_nt: TGCAGCGTTTATACTGTCGGCCTTAAGGCGACTGGGGCCAACGTCCTGACTTTC; cdr3_aa: CSVYTVGLKATGANVLTF
j_call: TRBJ1-1; clone_size: -; d_call: -; v_call: TRBV6-5; cdr3_nt: TGTGCCAGCACCATGGCCAGGGCTTTGAACACTGAAGCTTTCTTT; cdr3_aa: CASTMARALNTEAFF
j_call: TRBJ1-2; clone_size: -; d_call: -; v_call: TRBV15; cdr3_nt: TGTGCCACCAGCAGGTACAGCGATTATGGCTACACCTTC; cdr3_aa: CATSRYSDYGYTF
j_call: TRBJ1-1; clone_size: few; d_call: -; v_call: TRBV7-9; cdr3_nt: TGTGCCAGCAGCTTAGGTGGAGGACAGATAATGAACACTGAAGCTTTCTTT; cdr3_aa: CASSLGGGQIMNTEAFF
j_call: TRBJ1-1; clone_size: -; d_call: TRBD1; v_call: TRBV9; cdr3_nt: TGTGCCAGCAGCTTAACAGGGGTCGGGACTGAAGCTTTCTTT; cdr3_aa: CASSLTGVGTEAFF
j_call: TRBJ2-7; clone_size: -; d_call: -; v_call: TRBV5-6; cdr3_nt: TGTGCCAGCAGCCCCACTTCCGTTGACGAGCAGTACTTC; cdr3_aa: CASSPTSVDEQYF
j_call: TRBJ1-5; clone_size: -; d_call: -; v_call: TRBV27; cdr3_nt: TGTGCCAGCAGTTTCTCAGGGGTGGGCCAGCCCCAGCATTTT; cdr3_aa: CASSFSGVGQPQHF
j_call: TRBJ2-7; clone_size: -; d_call: -; v_call: TRBV20-1; cdr3_nt: TGCAGTGCTAGATCTCTTGGCGAGCAGTACTTC; cdr3_aa: CSARSLGEQYF
j_call: TRBJ2-5; clone_size: -; d_call: -; v_call: TRBV6-5; cdr3_nt: TGTGCCAGCAGTTACCTTAGCGGCCAAGAGACCCAGTACTTC; cdr3_aa: CASSYLSGQETQYF
j_call: TRBJ1-2; clone_size: once; d_call: -; v_call: TRBV29-1; cdr3_nt: TGCAGCGCCCGCGAGGACTATGGCTACACCTTC; cdr3_aa: CSAREDYGYTF
j_call: TRBJ2-2; clone_size: -; d_call: -; v_call: TRBV27; cdr3_nt: TGTGCCAGCGGGGGGACCGGGGAGCTGTTTTTT; cdr3_aa: CASGGTGELFF
j_call: TRBJ1-5; clone_size: -; d_call: -; v_call: TRBV6-1; cdr3_nt: TGTGCCAGCAGGCCGCGGACAGAAAAGAATCAGCCCCAGCATTTT; cdr3_aa: CASRPRTEKNQPQHF
j_call: TRBJ2-7; clone_size: -; d_call: TRBD1; v_call: TRBV6-5; cdr3_nt: TGTGCCAGCAGTACAACAGGGGGCGGATACGAGCAGTACTTC; cdr3_aa: CASSTTGGGYEQYF
j_call: TRBJ1-1; clone_size: -; d_call: -; v_call: TRBV7-9; cdr3_nt: TGTGCCAGCAGTTCCATGAACACTGAAGCTTTCTTT; cdr3_aa: CASSSMNTEAFF
j_call: TRBJ1-1; clone_size: -; d_call: -; v_call: TRBV5-6; cdr3_nt: TGTGCCAGCAGCTGGCAGGACACTGAAGCTTTCTTT; cdr3_aa: CASSWQDTEAFF
j_call: TRBJ1-1; clone_size: -; d_call: -; v_call: TRBV28; cdr3_nt: TGTGCCAGCAGTTTATGGGCGGAGAACACTGAAGCTTTCTTT; cdr3_aa: CASSLWAENTEAFF
j_call: TRBJ2-7; clone_size: many; d_call: -; v_call: TRBV5-4; cdr3_nt: TGTGCCAGCAGCACCGTTAACGAGCAGTACTTC; cdr3_aa: CASSTVNEQYF
j_call: TRBJ2-6; clone_size: -; d_call: TRBD1; v_call: TRBV7-2; cdr3_nt: TGTGCTACCGGAGGACAGGGGGCCCTCGGGGCCAACGTCCTGACTTTC; cdr3_aa: CATGGQGALGANVLTF
j_call: TRBJ2-7; clone_size: -; d_call: -; v_call: TRBV5-1; cdr3_nt: TGCGCCAGCAGCCCGAGGGGTGGCTCCTACGAGCAGTACTTC; cdr3_aa: CASSPRGGSYEQYF
j_call: TRBJ2-1; clone_size: -; d_call: -; v_call: TRBV27; cdr3_nt: TGTGCCAGCAGCCAAGTTGGAACATACTACAATGAGCAGTTCTTC; cdr3_aa: CASSQVGTYYNEQFF
j_call: TRBJ2-1; clone_size: -; d_call: -; v_call: TRBV15; cdr3_nt: TGTGCCACCAGCAGAGCCTCCGAAGGGGTATACAATGAGCAGTTCTTC; cdr3_aa: CATSRASEGVYNEQFF
j_call: TRBJ1-4; clone_size: -; d_call: -; v_call: TRBV28; cdr3_nt: TGTGCCAGCAGTTCGGTGAGGGGGAATGAAAAACTGTTTTTT; cdr3_aa: CASSSVRGNEKLFF
j_call: TRBJ2-7; clone_size: -; d_call: -; v_call: TRBV4-1; cdr3_nt: TGCGCCAGCAGCCAATCAGTAGAATACTCCTACGAGCAGTACTTC; cdr3_aa: CASSQSVEYSYEQYF
j_call: TRBJ2-5; clone_size: -; d_call: -; v_call: TRBV4-1; cdr3_nt: TGCGCCAGCAGCCCCAGGACGCCATACCAAGAGACCCAGTACTTC; cdr3_aa: CASSPRTPYQETQYF
j_call: TRBJ1-2; clone_size: once; d_call: TRBD1; v_call: TRBV19; cdr3_nt: TGTGCCAGTAGTAACCCGGGACAGGGTGCCGGCTACACCTTC; cdr3_aa: CASSNPGQGAGYTF
j_call: TRBJ1-1; clone_size: -; d_call: -; v_call: TRBV15; cdr3_nt: TGTGCCACCAGCAGAGGGCAAGTTGAAGCTTTCTTT; cdr3_aa: CATSRGQVEAFF
j_call: TRBJ2-1; clone_size: -; d_call: TRBD2; v_call: TRBV9; cdr3_nt: TGTGCCAGCAGCGAGCTAGCGGGAGGGCCGAATGAGCAGTTCTTC; cdr3_aa: CASSELAGGPNEQFF
j_call: TRBJ2-1; clone_size: -; d_call: TRBD2; v_call: TRBV7-9; cdr3_nt: TGTGCCAGCAGCTATACTAGCGGGAGAATCGGCAATGAGCAGTTCTTC; cdr3_aa: CASSYTSGRIGNEQFF
j_call: TRBJ2-2; clone_size: -; d_call: -; v_call: TRBV30; cdr3_nt: TGTGCCTGGGGCGGACCAGTGCCGTTTTACACCGGGGAGCTGTTTTTT; cdr3_aa: CAWGGPVPFYTGELFF
j_call: TRBJ1-5; clone_size: -; d_call: TRBD1; v_call: TRBV4-1; cdr3_nt: TGCGCCAGCAGCCATGGCCGGACAGGGGATAGTCAGCCCCAGCATTTT; cdr3_aa: CASSHGRTGDSQPQHF
j_call: TRBJ1-1; clone_size: few; d_call: -; v_call: TRBV9; cdr3_nt: TGTGCCAGCAGCGTAGGGGGGTGGTTGGACACTGAAGCTTTCTTT; cdr3_aa: CASSVGGWLDTEAFF
j_call: TRBJ2-3; clone_size: once; d_call: -; v_call: TRBV7-6; cdr3_nt: TGTGCCAGCAGCTTAGGGACAGATACGCAGTATTTT; cdr3_aa: CASSLGTDTQYF
j_call: TRBJ1-5; clone_size: -; d_call: -; v_call: TRBV5-8; cdr3_nt: TGTGCCAGCAGCTTGGCCAAAAAATCGTCCCAGCATTTT; cdr3_aa: CASSLAKKSSQHF
j_call: TRBJ2-5; clone_size: -; d_call: -; v_call: TRBV5-1; cdr3_nt: TGCGCCAGCAGCTTGGGGACCCTCCAAGAGACCCAGTACTTC; cdr3_aa: CASSLGTLQETQYF
j_call: TRBJ2-7; clone_size: -; d_call: TRBD1; v_call: TRBV23-1; cdr3_nt: TGCGCCAGCAGTCATGGGACAGATAGAGTCTACGAGCAGTACTTC; cdr3_aa: CASSHGTDRVYEQYF
j_call: TRBJ2-7; clone_size: -; d_call: TRBD1; v_call: TRBV13; cdr3_nt: TGTGCCAGCAGATACTCACCGGGACAGGGCTCTAGGGGGTACGAGCAGTACTTC; cdr3_aa: CASRYSPGQGSRGYEQYF
j_call: TRBJ2-3; clone_size: once; d_call: TRBD2; v_call: TRBV5-4; cdr3_nt: TGTGCCAGCAGCTTGGAAGCGGGAGTTCCAGATACGCAGTATTTT; cdr3_aa: CASSLEAGVPDTQYF
j_call: TRBJ2-7; clone_size: -; d_call: TRBD2; v_call: TRBV7-9; cdr3_nt: TGTGCCAGCAGTCCCCTGACTAGCGGGAGGGCCAGCTACGAGCAGTACTTC; cdr3_aa: CASSPLTSGRASYEQYF
j_call: TRBJ1-2; clone_size: -; d_call: -; v_call: TRBV4-2; cdr3_nt: TGTGCCAGCAGCCAAGATCCAGGCGAAGAAAACTATGGCTACACCTTC; cdr3_aa: CASSQDPGEENYGYTF
j_call: TRBJ2-2; clone_size: -; d_call: TRBD1; v_call: TRBV7-8; cdr3_nt: TGTGCCAGCAGCTTAGGGTGGACAGGGGGATACACCGGGGAGCTGTTTTTT; cdr3_aa: CASSLGWTGGYTGELFF
j_call: TRBJ1-1; clone_size: -; d_call: -; v_call: TRBV5-4; cdr3_nt: TGTGCCAGCAGCTTGGTGTCAGGCGGGGTCACTGAAGCTTTCTTT; cdr3_aa: CASSLVSGGVTEAFF